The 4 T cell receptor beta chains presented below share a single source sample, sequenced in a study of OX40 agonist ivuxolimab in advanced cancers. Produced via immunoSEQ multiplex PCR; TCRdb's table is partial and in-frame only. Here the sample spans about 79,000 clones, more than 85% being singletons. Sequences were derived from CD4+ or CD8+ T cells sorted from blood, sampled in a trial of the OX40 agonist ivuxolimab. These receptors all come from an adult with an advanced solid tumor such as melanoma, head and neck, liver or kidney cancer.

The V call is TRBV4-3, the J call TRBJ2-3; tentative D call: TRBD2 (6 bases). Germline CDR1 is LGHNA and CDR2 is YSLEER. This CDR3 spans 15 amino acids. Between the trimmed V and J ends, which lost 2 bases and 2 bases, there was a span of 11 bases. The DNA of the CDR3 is TGCGCCAGCAGCCAAAGTAGCGGTACCACAGATACGCAGTATTTT. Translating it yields CASSQSSGTTDTQYF.

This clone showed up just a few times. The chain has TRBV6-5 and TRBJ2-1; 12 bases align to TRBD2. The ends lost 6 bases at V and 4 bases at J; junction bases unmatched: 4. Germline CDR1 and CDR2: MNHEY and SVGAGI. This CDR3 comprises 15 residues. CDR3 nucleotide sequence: TGTGCCAGCAGCCCCCTAGCGGGAGGGTACAATGAGCAGTTCTTC. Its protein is CASSPLAGGYNEQFF.

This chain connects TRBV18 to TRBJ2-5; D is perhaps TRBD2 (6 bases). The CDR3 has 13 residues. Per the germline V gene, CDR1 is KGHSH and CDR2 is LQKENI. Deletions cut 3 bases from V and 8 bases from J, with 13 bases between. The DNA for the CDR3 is TGTGCCAGCTCACCTCAACTAGCTGACACCCAGTACTTC. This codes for CASSPQLADTQYF.

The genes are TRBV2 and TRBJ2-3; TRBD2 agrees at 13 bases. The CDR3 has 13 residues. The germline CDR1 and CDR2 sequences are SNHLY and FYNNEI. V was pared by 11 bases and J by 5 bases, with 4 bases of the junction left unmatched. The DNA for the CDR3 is TGTGCCGGGGGACTAGCGGGATTAGATACGCAGTATTTT. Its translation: CAGGLAGLDTQYF.